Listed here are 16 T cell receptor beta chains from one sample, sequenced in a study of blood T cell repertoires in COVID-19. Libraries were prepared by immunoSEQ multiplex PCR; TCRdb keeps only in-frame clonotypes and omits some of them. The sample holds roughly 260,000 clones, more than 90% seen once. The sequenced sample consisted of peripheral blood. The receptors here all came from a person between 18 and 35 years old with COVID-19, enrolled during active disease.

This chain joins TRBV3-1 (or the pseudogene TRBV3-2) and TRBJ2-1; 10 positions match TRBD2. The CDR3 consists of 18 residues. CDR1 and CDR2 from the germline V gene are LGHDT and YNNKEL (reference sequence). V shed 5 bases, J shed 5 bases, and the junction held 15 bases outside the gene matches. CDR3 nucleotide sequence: TGTGCCAGCAGCTTCCGACCGGGATTAGCGGGAGGCGACAATGAGCAGTTCTTC. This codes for CASSFRPGLAGGDNEQFF.

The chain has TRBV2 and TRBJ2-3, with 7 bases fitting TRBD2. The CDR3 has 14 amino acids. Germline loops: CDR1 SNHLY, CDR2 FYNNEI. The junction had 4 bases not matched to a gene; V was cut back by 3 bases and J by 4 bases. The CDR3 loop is CASSDGLAADTQYF. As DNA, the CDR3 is TGTGCCAGCAGTGATGGGCTAGCGGCAGATACGCAGTATTTT.

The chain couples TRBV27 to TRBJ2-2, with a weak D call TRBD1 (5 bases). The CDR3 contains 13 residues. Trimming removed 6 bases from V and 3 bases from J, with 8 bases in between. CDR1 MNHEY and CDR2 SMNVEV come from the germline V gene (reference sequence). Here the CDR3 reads CASSREHTGELFF. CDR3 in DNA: TGTGCCAGCAGCAGGGAACACACCGGGGAGCTGTTTTTT.

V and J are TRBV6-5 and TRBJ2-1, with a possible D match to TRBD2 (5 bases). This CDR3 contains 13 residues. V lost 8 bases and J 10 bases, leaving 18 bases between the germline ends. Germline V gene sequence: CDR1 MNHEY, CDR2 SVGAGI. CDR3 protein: CASSPGPGGEQFF. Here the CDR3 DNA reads TGTGCCAGCTCGCCCGGTCCCGGAGGAGAGCAGTTCTTC.

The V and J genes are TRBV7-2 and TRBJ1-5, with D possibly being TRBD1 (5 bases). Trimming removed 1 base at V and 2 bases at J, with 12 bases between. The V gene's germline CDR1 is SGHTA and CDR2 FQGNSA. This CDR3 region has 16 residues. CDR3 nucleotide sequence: TGTGCCAGCAGCTTAGAGGGACTTCCGGGCAATCAGCCCCAGCATTTT. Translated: CASSLEGLPGNQPQHF.

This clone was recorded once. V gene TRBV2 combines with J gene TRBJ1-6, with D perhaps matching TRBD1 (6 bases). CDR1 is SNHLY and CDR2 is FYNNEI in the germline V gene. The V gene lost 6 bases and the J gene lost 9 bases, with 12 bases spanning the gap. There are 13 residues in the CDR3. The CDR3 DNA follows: TGTGCCAGCAGCGAGGAACAGGGTTCACCCCTCCACTTT. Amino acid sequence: CASSEEQGSPLHF.

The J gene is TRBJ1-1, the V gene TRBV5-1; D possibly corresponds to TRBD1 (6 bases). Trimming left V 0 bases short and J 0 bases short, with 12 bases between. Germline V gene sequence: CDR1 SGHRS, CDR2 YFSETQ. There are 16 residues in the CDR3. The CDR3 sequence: CASSLDPGVMNTEAFF. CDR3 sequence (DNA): TGCGCCAGCAGCTTGGATCCAGGGGTAATGAACACTGAAGCTTTCTTT.

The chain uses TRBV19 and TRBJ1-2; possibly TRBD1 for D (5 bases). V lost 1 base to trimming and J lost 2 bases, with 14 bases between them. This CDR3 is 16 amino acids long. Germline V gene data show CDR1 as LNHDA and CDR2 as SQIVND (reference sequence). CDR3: CASSIVGRAGNYGYTF. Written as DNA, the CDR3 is TGTGCCAGTAGTATAGTGGGCAGGGCTGGCAACTATGGCTACACCTTC.

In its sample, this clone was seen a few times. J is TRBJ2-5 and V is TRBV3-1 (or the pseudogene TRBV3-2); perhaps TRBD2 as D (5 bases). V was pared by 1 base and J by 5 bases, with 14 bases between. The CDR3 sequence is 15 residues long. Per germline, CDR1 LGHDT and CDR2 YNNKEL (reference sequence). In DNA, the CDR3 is TGTGCCAGCAGCCAAGGTGGACTGTCTGCGGAGACCCAGTACTTC. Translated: CASSQGGLSAETQYF.

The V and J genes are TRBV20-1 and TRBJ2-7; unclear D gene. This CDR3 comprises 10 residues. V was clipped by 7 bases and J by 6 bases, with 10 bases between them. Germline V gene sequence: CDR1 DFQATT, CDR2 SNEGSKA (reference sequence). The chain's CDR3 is CSVLNREQYF. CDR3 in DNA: TGCAGTGTCCTAAATCGCGAGCAGTACTTC.

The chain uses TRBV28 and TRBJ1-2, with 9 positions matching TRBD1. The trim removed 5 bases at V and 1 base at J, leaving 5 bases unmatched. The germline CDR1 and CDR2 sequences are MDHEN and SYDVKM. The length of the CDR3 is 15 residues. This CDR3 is CASSPPGQGNYGYTF. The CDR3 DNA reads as TGTGCCAGCAGTCCTCCGGGACAGGGTAACTATGGCTACACCTTC.

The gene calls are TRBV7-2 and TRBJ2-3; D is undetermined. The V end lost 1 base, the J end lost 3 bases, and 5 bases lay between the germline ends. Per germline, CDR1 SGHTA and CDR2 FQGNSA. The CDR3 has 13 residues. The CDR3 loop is CASSLVSTDTQYF. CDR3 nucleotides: TGTGCCAGCAGCTTAGTTTCTACAGATACGCAGTATTTT.

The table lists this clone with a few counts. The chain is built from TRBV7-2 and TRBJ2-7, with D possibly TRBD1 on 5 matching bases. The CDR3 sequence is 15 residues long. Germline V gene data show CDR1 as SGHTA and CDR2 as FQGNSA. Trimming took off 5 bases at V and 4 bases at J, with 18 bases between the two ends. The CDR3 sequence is CASSPDPGNLYEQYF. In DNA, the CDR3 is TGTGCCAGCAGCCCAGACCCAGGGAACCTTTACGAGCAGTACTTC.

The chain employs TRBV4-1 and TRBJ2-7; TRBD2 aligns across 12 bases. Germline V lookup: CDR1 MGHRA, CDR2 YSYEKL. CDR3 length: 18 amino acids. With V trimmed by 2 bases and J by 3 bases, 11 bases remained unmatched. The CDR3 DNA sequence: TGCGCCAGCAGCCAACAAAATATACTAGCGGGAGGTGTCTACGAGCAGTACTTC. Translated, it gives CASSQQNILAGGVYEQYF.

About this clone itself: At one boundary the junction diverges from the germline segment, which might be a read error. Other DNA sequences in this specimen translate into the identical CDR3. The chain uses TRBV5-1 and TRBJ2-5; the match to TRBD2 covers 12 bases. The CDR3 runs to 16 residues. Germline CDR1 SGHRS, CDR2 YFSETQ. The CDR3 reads CASTSGLAGLQETQYF. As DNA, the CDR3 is TGCGCCAGCACCTCAGGACTAGCGGGACTCCAAGAGACTCAGTACTTC.

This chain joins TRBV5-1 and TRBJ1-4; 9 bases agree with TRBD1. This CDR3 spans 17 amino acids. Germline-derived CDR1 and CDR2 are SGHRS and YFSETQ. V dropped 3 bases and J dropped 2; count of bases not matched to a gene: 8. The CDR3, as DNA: TGCGCCAGCAGCTGGGGCCGGGACAGGGTTACTAATGAAAAACTGTTTTTT. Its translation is CASSWGRDRVTNEKLFF.